This T cell receptor (beta chain) was identified during a study of blood T cell repertoires in COVID-19. Overall study context: Nucleic acid was either cDNA or gDNA, and it came from T cells, B-cell-depleted T cells, or PBMCs.

The table came from immunoSEQ multiplex PCR; TCRdb's copy has only in-frame clones and leaves some out. Of some 100,000 clones in the sample, approximately 83% are singletons; the top ten hold less than 3.5%. Membership in each cohort depended on participant-reported clinical history. Either two negative PCRs, clearance, or symptom resolution qualified Cohort 3 donors as recovered. V lost 4 bases to trimming and J lost 8 bases, with 6 bases between them. The CDR3 consists of 11 residues. Per germline, CDR1 SGHNT and CDR2 YENEEA. The source is a woman aged 45-59 years who had recovered from COVID-19. Sequenced material: PBMCs or T cells enriched from blood (not recorded which). V gene TRBV11-3 combines with J gene TRBJ2-1, with no clear D. CDR3 region: CASSYSDEQFF. In nucleotides, the CDR3 is TGTGCCAGCAGCTACTCCGATGAGCAGTTCTTC. The entire variable domain, with the rest obtained from reference TRBV11-3 and TRBJ2-1, is as follows: EAGVVQSPRYKIIEKKQPVAFWCNPISGHNTLYWYLQNLGQGPELLIRYENEEAVDDSQLPKDRFSAERLKGVDSTLKIQPAELGDSAVYLCASSYSDEQFFGPGTRLTVL.